These 16 T cell receptor beta chains came from one sample sequenced in a study of T cell clones after liver transplantation. Using immunoSEQ multiplex PCR, the repertoire was profiled, and TCRdb retains in-frame clones only, with some absent. The sample records 55,000 or so clones, about two thirds being singletons. The material sequenced was CD4+ T cells from blood, taken before liver transplant. These receptor sequences come from a human donor who received a liver transplant.

The V and J genes are TRBV6-1 and TRBJ1-1, with TRBD1 as a possible D gene (5 bases). Looked up from germline, CDR1 is MNHNS and CDR2 is SASEGT. Trimming cost V 7 bases and J 4 bases, with 10 bases left between them. The CDR3 runs to 12 residues. This CDR3 is CASMGDFTEAFF. In DNA, the CDR3 is TGTGCCAGCATGGGGGACTTCACTGAAGCTTTCTTT.

The sample holds a few counts of this clone. The chain combines TRBV11-2 with TRBJ2-7, with 8 bases identical to TRBD1. Germline V gives CDR1 SGHAT, CDR2 FQNNGV. The CDR3 is made up of 15 amino acids. V trimming: 6 bases; J trimming: 3 bases; junction bases outside the gene matches: 10. The CDR3 nucleotides read TGTGCCAGCAGGCCACGGACAGGGTTTGGCTACGAGCAGTACTTC. It is translated as CASRPRTGFGYEQYF.

V and J are TRBV6-6 and TRBJ2-4; TRBD1 matches at 7 bases. CDR3 size: 14 residues. The J segment lost 7 bases and the V segment lost 6 bases, leaving 9 bases of the junction unmatched. Germline CDR1 and CDR2: MNHNY and SVGAGI (reference sequence). In nucleotides, the CDR3 is TGTGCCAGCAGCCTCGGGCAGGGGGTGAACATTCAGTACTTC. Amino acid sequence: CASSLGQGVNIQYF.

In this sample, this clone turned up many times. The chain employs TRBV5-5 and TRBJ2-4, with TRBD2 as a possible D gene (5 bases). Germline CDR1 SGHKS, CDR2 YYEKEE (reference sequence). This CDR3 has 16 residues. V shed 0 bases and J shed 3 bases, with 13 bases lying between them. CDR3 DNA: TGTGCCAGCAGCTTGGTGGGTGGACGGGACAAAAACATTCAGTACTTC. Protein sequence: CASSLVGGRDKNIQYF.

This chain links TRBV27 with TRBJ2-1; 10 nucleotides align to TRBD1. Germline values: CDR1 MNHEY, CDR2 SMNVEV (reference sequence). After removal of 5 bases from V and 5 bases from J, the junction contained 9 bases not matched to a gene. The CDR3 extends over 16 amino acids. This CDR3 is CASSTRTGGLDNEQFF. As DNA, the CDR3 is TGTGCCAGCAGTACTCGGACAGGGGGTCTCGACAATGAGCAGTTCTTC.

This clone was detected ten times or more. For the CDR3, the DNA is TGCGCCAGCAGTAGAGAAAGAGACACCGGGGAGCTGTTTTTT. It encodes CASSRERDTGELFF. The chain carries TRBV10-1 and TRBJ2-2; D remains unclear. Trimming removed 5 bases at V and 3 bases at J, with 10 bases between. This CDR3 contains 14 residues. Germline V CDR1 and CDR2: WNHNN, SYGVQD (reference sequence).

The gene calls are TRBV5-4 and TRBJ2-7; TRBD1 matches 9 bases. Losses at the gene ends were 4 bases for V and 7 bases for J; bases not matched to a gene: 6. The CDR3 is 13 residues long. The germline V gene encodes CDR1 SGHNT and CDR2 YYREEE (reference sequence). CDR3 nucleotide sequence: TGTGCCAGCAGCCGGGACAGGGACGGGGAGCAGTACTTC. Its translation: CASSRDRDGEQYF.

The V gene is TRBV7-3, the J gene TRBJ1-6, with D perhaps TRBD1 (5 bases). The CDR3 loop spans 14 amino acids. From germline, CDR1 is SGHTA and CDR2 FQGTGA. V gave up 2 bases and J gave up 4 bases, with 6 bases separating them. CDR3 DNA sequence: TGTGCCAGCAGCTTACAGGGTTATAATTCACCCCTCCACTTT. Amino acids: CASSLQGYNSPLHF.

The chain has TRBV7-9 and TRBJ2-1, with a tentative D call TRBD1 (5 bases). The V and J ends lost 1 base and 8 bases respectively, with 12 bases between them. The V gene's germline CDR1 is SEHNR and CDR2 FQNEAQ (reference sequence). This CDR3 is built from 14 residues. CDR3 in amino acids: CASSLVLQAHEQFF. For the CDR3, the DNA is TGTGCCAGCAGCTTAGTTTTACAGGCCCATGAGCAGTTCTTC.

There are many counts of this clone. The chain recombines TRBV7-8 with TRBJ1-1; tentatively, D is TRBD1 (6 bases). The V end lost 5 bases, the J end lost 3 bases, and 25 bases lay between the germline ends. This CDR3 region has 18 residues. Looked up from germline, CDR1 is SGHVS and CDR2 is FQNEAQ. The CDR3: CASSALGGRGGSDTEAFF. The CDR3 region has the DNA TGTGCCAGCAGCGCCCTTGGGGGTCGTGGGGGCTCCGACACTGAAGCTTTCTTT.

The gene calls are TRBV9 and TRBJ1-5, with unresolved D. This CDR3 comprises 15 residues. Trimming left V 4 bases short and J 1 base short, with 12 bases between. Germline CDR1 and CDR2: SGDLS and YYNGEE. CDR3 sequence reads: CASSPRPTSNQPQHF. Written as DNA, the CDR3 is TGTGCCAGCAGCCCCCGCCCGACAAGCAATCAGCCCCAGCATTTT.

The rearrangement uses TRBV7-9 and TRBJ2-5; 13 positions agree with TRBD2. Germline assignment: CDR1 SEHNR and CDR2 FQNEAQ (reference sequence). The CDR3 is 15 amino acids. After removal of 5 bases from V and 2 bases from J, the junction contained 2 bases not matched to a gene. The CDR3: CASSPTSGGQETQYF. The CDR3 DNA reads TGTGCCAGCAGCCCGACTAGCGGGGGGCAAGAGACCCAGTACTTC.

A few counts support this clone. The chain employs TRBV6-1 and TRBJ1-2, with TRBD1 matching over 8 bases. V lost 3 bases and J lost 2; bases outside the gene matches: 5. This CDR3 comprises 15 residues. The germline gives CDR1 MNHNS, CDR2 SASEGT. The CDR3 nucleotides read TGTGCCAGCAGTGAGTGGACAGGGCCCAACTATGGCTACACCTTC. Translation: CASSEWTGPNYGYTF.

This clone has only one observation. This rearrangement joins TRBV28 to TRBJ2-7; weak D call: TRBD1 (7 bases). This CDR3 spans 13 amino acids. Trimming stripped 6 bases from V and 4 bases from J, with 13 bases between. CDR1 MDHEN and CDR2 SYDVKM come from the germline V gene. The CDR3 reads CASSPGGSYEQYF. In nucleotides, the CDR3 is TGTGCCAGCAGCCCAGGGGGGTCTTACGAGCAGTACTTC.

The chain has TRBV4-1 and TRBJ1-3, with D maybe TRBD1 (6 bases). Trimming removed 0 bases from V and 8 bases from J, with 14 bases in between. Germline CDR1 is MGHRA and CDR2 is YSYEKL. There are 15 residues in the CDR3. CDR3 DNA sequence: TGCGCCAGCAGCCAAGAAGAGGGGGACGGAGACACCATATATTTT. Translated: CASSQEEGDGDTIYF.

The rearrangement joins TRBV21-1 to TRBJ1-2. TRBV21-1 is a pseudogene segment. This CDR3 comprises 15 residues. In DNA form, the CDR3 reads TGTGCCAGCAGCACAGAACCGGAGACTAACTATGGCTACACCTTC. It is translated as CASSTEPETNYGYTF.